A single sample gave rise to the 18 T cell receptor beta chains below, sequenced in a study of molecular identifiers for immune sequencing clone quantification. TCRdb re-analysed the PCR reads in MiXCR, keeping a single row per CDR3 protein. The data hold about 510,000 distinct CDR3 sequences, with 20% to 25% observed a single time. The sequencing sample was made of naive CD8+ T cells from blood, with Jurkat cell RNA spiked in. Described subset: FACS-sorted CD8+CD4-CCR7+CD45RA+ naive T cells. Receptors originate from a human donor in good health. Some libraries in this study had Jurkat cell RNA spiked in.

As to this clonotype: A read error is possible here, since a much larger clone lies one base away. The V call is TRBV10-2, the J call TRBJ2-3, with 9 positions matching TRBD2. Per the germline V gene, CDR1 is WSHSY and CDR2 is SAAADI. The trim removed 7 bases at V and 4 bases at J, leaving 9 bases unmatched. The CDR3 is 15 amino acids. CDR3 region: CASIKAGGFADTQYF. The DNA of the CDR3 is TGCGCCAGCATTAAAGCGGGGGGTTTCGCAGATACGCAGTATTTT.

Regarding this clonotype: A read error may be the cause here, since a much bigger clone is one base away. The chain employs TRBV29-1 and TRBJ2-7; the D gene is possibly TRBD1 (6 bases). Between the trimmed V and J ends, which lost 3 bases and 2 bases, there was a span of 8 bases. The CDR3 sequence is 12 residues long. CDR1 and CDR2 (germline): SQVTM, ANQGSEA. DNA for the CDR3: TGCAGCGTTGAGGGGGACACCTACGAGCAGTACTTC. Translation gives CSVEGDTYEQYF.

This clonotype was observed a few times. This rearrangement joins TRBV20-1 to TRBJ1-4; D ambiguous. This CDR3 contains 15 residues. Deletions cut 6 bases from V and 0 bases from J, with 14 bases between. CDR1 and CDR2 from the germline V gene are DFQATT and SNEGSKA (reference sequence). DNA for the CDR3: TGCAGTGCCCGGCCAATGGGCGCAACTAATGAAAAACTGTTTTTT. Amino acid sequence: CSARPMGATNEKLFF.

This clonotype was seen a few times. A read error may produce the germline difference seen at one junction end. The rearrangement joins TRBV5-1 to TRBJ1-1; D is undetermined. The CDR3 is 12 amino acids. Germline V lookup: CDR1 SGHRS, CDR2 YFSETQ. The CDR3 protein is CACSLMDTEAFF. CDR3 in DNA: TGCGCCTGCAGCTTAATGGACACTGAAGCTTTCTTT.

This clonotype was recorded a few times. The chain uses TRBV12-3 or TRBV12-4 and TRBJ1-5; no clear D. This CDR3 contains 15 residues. Trimming removed 6 bases at V and 3 bases at J, with 15 bases between. CDR3 nucleotide sequence: TGTGCCAGCAGCTCCCACGACGGTCCCAATCAGCCCCAGCATTTT. Protein product: CASSSHDGPNQPQHF.

The chain has TRBV5-1 and TRBJ2-5; no clear D gene. V was clipped by 0 bases and J by 4 bases, with 7 bases between them. The V gene's germline CDR1 is SGHRS and CDR2 YFSETQ. The CDR3 length is 13 residues. The CDR3 DNA is TGCGCCAGCAGCTTGGTTCCCGCAGAGACCCAGTACTTC. This translates into CASSLVPAETQYF.

In this sample, this clonotype turned up many times. This chain joins TRBV28 and TRBJ1-1; D unresolved. The CDR3 extends over 13 amino acids. CDR1 and CDR2 (germline): MDHEN, SYDVKM. V shed 5 bases and J shed 0 bases, with 7 bases lying between them. The CDR3 DNA is TGTGCCAGCAGTGACATAATGAACACTGAAGCTTTCTTT. It encodes CASSDIMNTEAFF. The full variable domain, in which reference TRBV28 and TRBJ1-1 provide the parts outside the CDR3, is DVKVTQSSRYLVKRTGEKVFLECVQDMDHENMFWYRQDPGLGLRLIYFSYDVKMKEKGDIPEGYSVSREKKERFSLILESASTNQTSMYLCASSDIMNTEAFFGQGTRLTVV.

With respect to this clonotype: A far larger clone is one base from this, pointing to a likely read error. This chain joins TRBV12-3 or TRBV12-4 and TRBJ2-7; no reliable D call. CDR3 size: 12 residues. This chain's CDR3 is CASSPGPYELYF. In nucleotides, the CDR3 is TGTGCCAGCAGTCCCGGACCCTACGAGCTGTACTTC.

This rearrangement joins TRBV30 to TRBJ1-1, with 11 nucleotides matching TRBD1. CDR1 and CDR2 (germline): GTSNPN, SVGIG (reference sequence). Trimming at V came to 0 bases and at J to 7 bases, leaving 7 bases not matched to a gene. The CDR3 is 15 amino acids. The CDR3 loop reads CAWSVGQGARYEAFF. The CDR3, as DNA: TGTGCCTGGAGTGTAGGACAGGGGGCGAGATATGAAGCTTTCTTT.

Here the CDR3 DNA reads TGTGCCAGCAGCCATGCCGGGACTAGCGGGATCGGGGATACGCAGTATTTT. Protein sequence: CASSHAGTSGIGDTQYF. This chain joins TRBV11-2 and TRBJ2-3; 13 bases match TRBD2. The junction had 11 bases not matched to a gene; V was cut back by 5 bases and J by 6 bases. CDR3 length equals 17 residues. Germline CDR1 and CDR2: SGHAT and FQNNGV.

The chain recombines TRBV4-1 with TRBJ2-1, with a tentative D call TRBD2 (6 bases). Per the germline V gene, CDR1 is MGHRA and CDR2 is YSYEKL. The CDR3 spans 17 residues. V was pared by 2 bases and J by 2 bases, with 16 bases between. Written as DNA, the CDR3 is TGCGCCAGCAGCCAACCTCCGGGACTCACGCCCTACAATGAGCAGTTCTTC. As protein: CASSQPPGLTPYNEQFF.

This clonotype came up a few times. V and J are TRBV27 and TRBJ1-5, with a possible D match to TRBD1 (5 bases). Germline assignment: CDR1 MNHEY and CDR2 SMNVEV (reference sequence). This CDR3 region has 12 residues. Trimming left V 6 bases short and J 5 bases short, with 8 bases between. CDR3 sequence: CASRRGDQPQHF. The CDR3 coding sequence is TGTGCCAGCAGACGGGGGGATCAGCCCCAGCATTTT.

The rearrangement links TRBV29-1 to TRBJ2-7; D perhaps matches TRBD2 (6 bases). The germline V and J ends were trimmed by 1 base and 1 base, with 14 bases remaining between them. The CDR3 is made up of 15 amino acids. The V gene's germline CDR1 is SQVTM and CDR2 ANQGSEA. CDR3 protein: CSVEGQTGGSYEQYF. The CDR3 region has the DNA TGCAGCGTTGAAGGACAGACCGGGGGATCCTACGAGCAGTACTTC.

There are many counts of this clonotype. V usage is TRBV29-1 and J usage is TRBJ2-7; 7 nucleotides align to TRBD1. Germline assignment: CDR1 SQVTM and CDR2 ANQGSEA. The CDR3 is 13 amino acids. V was pared by 7 bases and J by 4 bases, with 10 bases of the junction left unmatched. The CDR3 loop reads CSGLTGYGYEQYF. For the CDR3, the DNA is TGCAGCGGCCTGACAGGGTATGGTTACGAGCAGTACTTC.

The gene calls are TRBV5-1 and TRBJ2-7; D uncertain. This CDR3 has 14 amino acids. V lost 0 bases to trimming and J lost 4 bases, with 11 bases between them. CDR1 SGHRS and CDR2 YFSETQ come from the germline V gene. CDR3 sequence reads: CASSLEVGAYEQYF. In nucleotides, the CDR3 is TGCGCCAGCAGCTTGGAGGTTGGAGCATACGAGCAGTACTTC.

Concerning this clonotype: This sequence may be a read error, since a much larger clone differs from it by one base. This chain joins TRBV20-1 and TRBJ2-3; 8 positions agree with TRBD1. The V gene's germline CDR1 is DFQATT and CDR2 SNEGSKA (reference sequence). The CDR3 covers 18 residues. V was clipped by 0 bases and J by 4 bases; unmatched bases: 15. Written as DNA, the CDR3 is TGCAGTGCTAGAGATTTCACTGTAGGACAGGGAATCGCAGATACGCAGTATTTT. This encodes CSARDFTVGQGIADTQYF.

V usage is TRBV12-3 or TRBV12-4 and J usage is TRBJ2-5; weak D call: TRBD2 (6 bases). The V end was cut by 6 bases, the J end by 4 bases, with 12 bases between. This CDR3 has 13 amino acids. The CDR3 sequence: CASREGSRETQYF. CDR3 sequence (DNA): TGTGCCAGCAGGGAGGGCAGCCGAGAGACCCAGTACTTC.

Note on this clonotype: A much larger clone differs from this one at a single base, so this may be a read error. The chain links TRBV30 to TRBJ2-3, with TRBD1 matching over 9 bases. This CDR3 comprises 14 residues. The germline CDR1 and CDR2 sequences are GTSNPN and SVGIG (reference sequence). CDR3 nucleotide sequence: TGTGCCAGGAGTGGGGACAGGGCCCCAGATACGCAGTATTTT. This gives the protein CARSGDRAPDTQYF.